This entry lists 18 T cell receptor beta chains sequenced from one sample in a study of blood T cell repertoires in COVID-19 (dated by TCRdb to about 2020). Libraries were built with the immunoSEQ multiplex PCR assay. As stored in TCRdb, this immuneACCESS dataset retains in-frame rearrangements with V and J assigned. A fraction of the clones does not appear; measured against another copy, unresolved V genes explain less than half of the discrepancy, and the remainder lacks a known reason. Here the sample has over 90,000 clones; about four fifths occur a single time. The ten largest make up around 9.5% of the sample. The specimen was peripheral blood. The receptors derive from a man aged 35-49 years with active or convalescent COVID-19.

The chain combines TRBV18 with TRBJ1-2; TRBD1 aligns across 8 bases. CDR3 length equals 13 residues. V gave up 3 bases and J gave up 8 bases; unmatched junction bases: 5. Germline CDR1 KGHSH, CDR2 LQKENI. CDR3 protein: CASSPDRGNGYTF. The CDR3 nucleotides are TGTGCCAGCTCACCCGACAGGGGCAACGGCTACACCTTC.

The genes are TRBV9 and TRBJ2-3; 8 nucleotides agree with TRBD2. Germline assignment: CDR1 SGDLS and CDR2 YYNGEE. Trimming cost V 0 bases and J 4 bases; bases outside gene matches: 4. There are 15 residues in the CDR3. DNA of the CDR3: TGTGCCAGCAGCGTAGGCGGGGGGACATCAGATACGCAGTATTTT. Translated, it gives CASSVGGGTSDTQYF.

The V call is TRBV7-3, the J call TRBJ2-3; D uncertain. Per germline, CDR1 SGHTA and CDR2 FQGTGA. V was pared by 0 bases and J by 3 bases, with 4 bases between. The CDR3 contains 13 residues. Here the CDR3 DNA reads TGTGCCAGCAGCTTAACCCCAACAGATACGCAGTATTTT. This codes for CASSLTPTDTQYF. Together with reference TRBV7-3 and TRBJ2-3, the CDR3 gives the full variable domain: GAGVSQTPSNKVTEKGKYVELRCDPISGHTALYWYRQSLGQGPEFLIYFQGTGAADDSGLPNDRFFAVRPEGSVSTLKIQRTERGDSAVYLCASSLTPTDTQYFGPGTRLTVL.

The chain couples TRBV6-6 to TRBJ2-1; D is perhaps TRBD2 (6 bases). The germline V gene has CDR1 MNHNY and CDR2 SVGAGI (reference sequence). V was shortened by 2 bases and J by 7 bases, with 18 bases between the two germline ends. This CDR3 contains 16 residues. For the CDR3, the DNA is TGTGCCAGCAGTTACCCCTACGGGGGATCCCGGAATGAGCAGTTCTTC. Translated: CASSYPYGGSRNEQFF.

The chain has TRBV7-9 and TRBJ1-2; 8 bases match TRBD1. Unmatched junction bases numbered 8, after V lost 6 bases and J lost 8 bases. CDR3 length equals 13 residues. In germline, CDR1 is SEHNR, CDR2 FQNEAQ (reference sequence). CDR3 protein: CASRPGQGEGYTF. In DNA, the CDR3 is TGTGCCAGCAGACCCGGACAGGGAGAAGGCTACACCTTC.

The rearrangement links TRBV21-1 to TRBJ2-1; TRBD1 is the table's D call and was not checked against the DNA. TRBV21-1 is listed as a pseudogene. The CDR3 has 12 residues. The DNA for the CDR3 is TGTGCCAGCAGCAAAGAGGGGGATGAGCAGTTCTTC. Translating gives CASSKEGDEQFF.

The V call is TRBV6-5, the J call TRBJ1-1; D may be TRBD1 (5 bases). The CDR3 is 15 residues long. Per the germline V gene, CDR1 is MNHEY and CDR2 is SVGAGI. Trimming took off 3 bases at V and 1 base at J, with 12 bases between the two ends. The CDR3 sequence is CASSYSGLSNTEAFF. The CDR3 DNA reads as TGTGCCAGCAGTTATTCGGGACTGTCGAACACTGAAGCTTTCTTT.

The CDR3 DNA reads TGTGCCAGCAGCGACGACAGGGGACGGAAGACCCAGTACTTC. Residues: CASSDDRGRKTQYF. This chain uses TRBV6-5 with TRBJ2-5; TRBD1 aligns across 8 bases. Germline values: CDR1 MNHEY, CDR2 SVGAGI. V shed 6 bases and J 6 bases; nucleotides not matched to a gene: 9. The CDR3 consists of 14 residues.

This rearrangement joins TRBV19 to TRBJ1-6, with D unresolved. The CDR3 covers 16 residues. Germline assignment: CDR1 LNHDA and CDR2 SQIVND (reference sequence). The germline V and J ends were trimmed by 3 bases and 1 base, with 10 bases remaining between them. CDR3 DNA sequence: TGTGCCAGTAGTATTCTTGGGGAGTCCTATAATTCACCCCTCCACTTT. Translation gives CASSILGESYNSPLHF. Together with reference TRBV19 and TRBJ1-6, the CDR3 gives the full variable domain: DGGITQSPKYLFRKEGQNVTLSCEQNLNHDAMYWYRQDPGQGLRLIYYSQIVNDFQKGDIAEGYSVSREKKESFPLTVTSAQKNPTAFYLCASSILGESYNSPLHFGNGTRLTVT.

The genes are TRBV7-9 and TRBJ1-4; the D gene is possibly TRBD1 (5 bases). In germline, CDR1 is SEHNR, CDR2 FQNEAQ (reference sequence). V shed 3 bases and J shed 4 bases, with 9 bases lying between them. This CDR3 is built from 14 residues. For the CDR3, the DNA is TGTGCCAGCAGCTTGGGTCAGGGTAATGAAAAACTGTTTTTT. Its translation is CASSLGQGNEKLFF.

This clone is a singleton in its sample. The CDR3 nucleotides are TGTGCCAGCAGTCCAGGGTACAATCAGCCCCAGCATTTT. Protein product: CASSPGYNQPQHF. The V gene is TRBV6-5, the J gene TRBJ1-5; a weak D match, TRBD1 (5 bases). This CDR3 spans 13 amino acids. Germline V gene sequence: CDR1 MNHEY, CDR2 SVGAGI. V lost 5 bases and J 3 bases, leaving 8 bases between the germline ends.

J is TRBJ1-3 and V is TRBV27, with D possibly matching TRBD1 (6 bases). The CDR3 contains 15 residues. Germline V gives CDR1 MNHEY, CDR2 SMNVEV (reference sequence). V gave up 2 bases and J gave up 4 bases, with 12 bases separating them. CDR3 protein: CASSLGRGIGNTIYF. Here the CDR3 DNA reads TGTGCCAGCAGTTTAGGCAGGGGAATCGGAAACACCATATATTTT.

The CDR3 region has the DNA TGCGCCAGCAGCCAAGAAGGGACTAGCGGGGGAACAGATACGCAGTATTTT. Amino acid sequence: CASSQEGTSGGTDTQYF. This chain connects TRBV4-1 to TRBJ2-3; 14 bases are a match to TRBD2. The germline gives CDR1 MGHRA, CDR2 YSYEKL. Trimming took 0 bases from V and 3 from J; bases not matched to a gene: 2. This CDR3 is 17 amino acids long.

This clone is a singleton in its sample. The chain couples TRBV4-1 to TRBJ2-3; TRBD1 might be the D (6 bases). The CDR3 has 16 residues. The germline V gene has CDR1 MGHRA and CDR2 YSYEKL. The V end was cut by 1 base, the J end by 1 base, with 12 bases between. The CDR3 reads CASSQVGGRGTDTQYF. The CDR3 region has the DNA TGCGCCAGCAGCCAAGTAGGGGGAAGGGGCACAGATACGCAGTATTTT.

Concerning this clone: Mismatch with germline at one junction end may stem from a read error. The rearrangement links TRBV7-7 to TRBJ2-3; D may be TRBD1 (5 bases). CDR3 length: 15 residues. Per the germline V gene, CDR1 is SSHAT and CDR2 is FNYEAQ (reference sequence). CDR3 coding DNA: TGTGCTAGCAGCTTAAGGCAGGGCGACACAGATACGCAGTATTTT. Translation: CASSLRQGDTDTQYF. Full variable domain (outside the CDR3, taken from reference TRBV7-7 and TRBJ2-3): GAGVSQSPRYKVTKRGQDVTLRCDPISSHATLYWYQQALGQGPEFLTYFNYEAQPDKSGLPSDRFSAERPEGSISTLTIQRTEQRDSAMYRCASSLRQGDTDTQYFGPGTRLTVL.

The chain links TRBV6-5 to TRBJ1-2; a weak D match, TRBD1 (6 bases). Germline CDR1 reads MNHEY; CDR2 reads SVGAGI. The CDR3 loop spans 14 amino acids. Trimming pared 10 bases from V and 8 bases from J, leaving 23 bases between. Here the CDR3 reads CATRGGGEGQGYTF. CDR3 in DNA: TGTGCCACCAGGGGCGGCGGGGAAGGTCAAGGCTACACCTTC.

The chain is built from TRBV18 and TRBJ1-3, with no clear D. This CDR3 spans 17 amino acids. Germline values: CDR1 KGHSH, CDR2 LQKENI. V lost 1 base and J 0 bases, leaving 13 bases between the germline ends. CDR3 bases: TGTGCCAGCTCACCACGTGAGGTCAAGAGCTCTGGAAACACCATATATTTT. As protein: CASSPREVKSSGNTIYF.

This sequence joins TRBV24-1 and TRBJ2-3; D perhaps matches TRBD1 (5 bases). Trimming left V 3 bases short and J 2 bases short, with 8 bases between. The CDR3 runs 14 residues. Germline V lookup: CDR1 KGHDR, CDR2 SFDVKD. This CDR3 is CATSDVGDTDTQYF. The CDR3 bases are TGTGCCACCAGTGATGTAGGGGACACAGATACGCAGTATTTT.